These T cell receptor beta chains were read from a single sample in a study of blood T cell repertoires in COVID-19. Sequencing used immunoSEQ multiplex PCR; TCRdb keeps in-frame clones, though not all of them. The sample records 100,000 to 150,000 clones, around 86% being singletons. The sequencing sample was made of peripheral blood. The receptors stem from a man of 80 years or more with active or convalescent COVID-19. Both conserved end residues are part of each CDR3. The order of the fields is clone size, J gene, V gene, D gene, CDR3 protein, CDR3 DNA. The D gene is left open where the match is weak. Only part of the rows carry a size: once, few, many, or a class if the clone is expanded.

clone_size: NA
j_call: TRBJ2-3
v_call: TRBV10-3
d_call: TRBD2
cdr3_aa: CAIGAGGPADTQYF
cdr3_nt: TGTGCCATCGGGGCGGGGGGTCCGGCGGATACGCAGTATTTT

clone_size: NA
j_call: TRBJ2-2
v_call: TRBV11-2
d_call: TRBD1
cdr3_aa: CASSPGTAYTGELFF
cdr3_nt: TGTGCCAGCAGCCCCGGGACAGCTTACACCGGGGAGCTGTTTTTT

clone_size: NA
j_call: TRBJ2-7
v_call: TRBV3-1/TRBV3-2
d_call: NA
cdr3_aa: CASSQDSDYEQYF
cdr3_nt: TGTGCCAGCAGCCAAGACAGCGATTACGAGCAGTACTTC

clone_size: few
j_call: TRBJ2-7
v_call: TRBV6-2/TRBV6-3
d_call: TRBD1
cdr3_aa: CASSYRAGGWQYF
cdr3_nt: TGTGCCAGCAGTTACCGGGCAGGGGGCTGGCAGTACTTC

clone_size: NA
j_call: TRBJ2-3
v_call: TRBV5-1
d_call: NA
cdr3_aa: CASSSTVTDTQYF
cdr3_nt: TGCGCCAGCAGCTCGACAGTCACAGATACGCAGTATTTT

clone_size: NA
j_call: TRBJ2-1
v_call: TRBV10-3
d_call: TRBD2
cdr3_aa: CAISGSGGDYNEQFF
cdr3_nt: TGTGCCATCAGTGGTAGCGGGGGGGATTACAATGAGCAGTTCTTC

clone_size: NA
j_call: TRBJ2-5
v_call: TRBV10-3
d_call: TRBD1
cdr3_aa: CAISEGQGPETQYF
cdr3_nt: TGTGCCATCAGTGAGGGACAGGGCCCAGAGACCCAGTACTTC

clone_size: NA
j_call: TRBJ2-5
v_call: TRBV5-5
d_call: NA
cdr3_aa: CASSLGGTETQYF
cdr3_nt: TGTGCCAGCAGCTTGGGGGGCACGGAGACCCAGTACTTC

clone_size: NA
j_call: TRBJ2-7
v_call: TRBV28
d_call: TRBD1
cdr3_aa: CASRRTGVSYEQYF
cdr3_nt: TGTGCCAGCAGGAGGACAGGGGTGTCCTACGAGCAGTACTTC

clone_size: NA
j_call: TRBJ2-2
v_call: TRBV9
d_call: NA
cdr3_aa: CASSALQGTGELFF
cdr3_nt: TGTGCCAGCAGCGCTCTACAGGGAACCGGGGAGCTGTTTTTT

clone_size: NA
j_call: TRBJ1-6
v_call: TRBV28
d_call: NA
cdr3_aa: CASRVEQPNSPLHF
cdr3_nt: TGTGCCAGCAGAGTTGAACAGCCTAATTCACCCCTCCACTTT

clone_size: NA
j_call: TRBJ2-7
v_call: TRBV15
d_call: TRBD1
cdr3_aa: CATSRDLRAGGRYEQYF
cdr3_nt: TGTGCCACCAGCAGAGATTTGAGGGCAGGGGGCCGGTACGAGCAGTACTTC

clone_size: NA
j_call: TRBJ2-1
v_call: TRBV19
d_call: NA
cdr3_aa: CASSIGSAFGDEQFF
cdr3_nt: TGTGCCAGTAGTATCGGAAGCGCGTTCGGAGATGAGCAGTTCTTC

clone_size: few
j_call: TRBJ2-5
v_call: TRBV7-9
d_call: NA
cdr3_aa: CASSLRLQGQETQYF
cdr3_nt: TGTGCCAGCAGCTTACGCCTTCAGGGACAAGAGACCCAGTACTTC

clone_size: few
j_call: TRBJ2-2
v_call: TRBV24-1
d_call: NA
cdr3_aa: CATSDLLEGFGELFF
cdr3_nt: TGTGCCACCAGTGATTTACTAGAAGGTTTCGGGGAGCTGTTTTTT

clone_size: NA
j_call: TRBJ1-1
v_call: TRBV6-5
d_call: TRBD1
cdr3_aa: CASSFRTGAMEAFF
cdr3_nt: TGTGCCAGCAGTTTCCGGACAGGGGCGATGGAAGCTTTCTTT

clone_size: NA
j_call: TRBJ2-7
v_call: TRBV18
d_call: TRBD2
cdr3_aa: CASSIGLAGGTYEQYF
cdr3_nt: TGTGCCAGCTCAATCGGACTAGCGGGAGGTACCTACGAGCAGTACTTC

clone_size: NA
j_call: TRBJ1-2
v_call: TRBV6-5
d_call: TRBD1
cdr3_aa: CASRSDRGRGYTF
cdr3_nt: TGTGCCAGCAGGTCGGACAGGGGGCGAGGCTACACCTTC

clone_size: NA
j_call: TRBJ1-6
v_call: TRBV28
d_call: NA
cdr3_aa: CASSPGESPNSPLHF
cdr3_nt: TGTGCCAGCAGCCCCGGGGAGAGCCCTAATTCACCCCTCCACTTT

clone_size: NA
j_call: TRBJ2-1
v_call: TRBV19
d_call: TRBD2
cdr3_aa: CASRGGLSYNEQFF
cdr3_nt: TGTGCCAGTAGGGGAGGGTTATCCTACAATGAGCAGTTCTTC

clone_size: NA
j_call: TRBJ2-3
v_call: TRBV3-1/TRBV3-2
d_call: TRBD2
cdr3_aa: CASSQVAGGSTDTQYF
cdr3_nt: TGTGCCAGCAGCCAAGTAGCGGGGGGTAGCACAGATACGCAGTATTTT

clone_size: once
j_call: TRBJ1-6
v_call: TRBV5-4
d_call: NA
cdr3_aa: CASSGAPTNWDSPLHF
cdr3_nt: TGTGCCAGCAGCGGTGCCCCCACTAACTGGGATTCACCCCTCCACTTT

clone_size: NA
j_call: TRBJ2-5
v_call: TRBV7-2
d_call: TRBD2
cdr3_aa: CASSRGLAGGHFTETQYF
cdr3_nt: TGTGCCAGCAGCCGCGGACTAGCGGGTGGACATTTTACGGAGACCCAGTACTTC

clone_size: NA
j_call: TRBJ1-1
v_call: TRBV12-3/TRBV12-4
d_call: TRBD1
cdr3_aa: CASSLGTGEAFF
cdr3_nt: TGTGCCAGCAGTTTGGGGACAGGAGAAGCTTTCTTT

clone_size: NA
j_call: TRBJ2-3
v_call: TRBV7-9
d_call: TRBD2
cdr3_aa: CASNGPGTSGSTDTQYF
cdr3_nt: TGTGCCAGCAATGGCCCCGGGACTAGCGGTAGCACAGATACGCAGTATTTT

clone_size: NA
j_call: TRBJ1-1
v_call: TRBV18
d_call: TRBD1
cdr3_aa: CASSPGTGPFEAFF
cdr3_nt: TGTGCCAGCTCTCCCGGGACAGGCCCATTTGAAGCTTTCTTT

clone_size: NA
j_call: TRBJ2-7
v_call: TRBV7-8
d_call: TRBD1
cdr3_aa: CASSPGTGGIYEQYF
cdr3_nt: TGTGCCAGCAGCCCGGGGACAGGGGGCATCTACGAGCAGTACTTC

clone_size: NA
j_call: TRBJ2-7
v_call: TRBV2
d_call: NA
cdr3_aa: CASRKGPTYEQYF
cdr3_nt: TGTGCCAGCAGGAAGGGGCCGACCTACGAGCAGTACTTC

clone_size: NA
j_call: TRBJ2-5
v_call: TRBV4-3
d_call: TRBD1
cdr3_aa: CASSHATGPQETQYF
cdr3_nt: TGCGCCAGCAGCCACGCGACAGGGCCGCAAGAGACCCAGTACTTC

clone_size: once
j_call: TRBJ2-5
v_call: TRBV15
d_call: NA
cdr3_aa: CATSRDSGETQYF
cdr3_nt: TGTGCCACCAGCAGAGATTCGGGTGAGACCCAGTACTTC

clone_size: few
j_call: TRBJ2-7
v_call: TRBV28
d_call: NA
cdr3_aa: CASSPWDIYEQYF
cdr3_nt: TGTGCCAGCAGTCCCTGGGACATCTACGAGCAGTACTTC

clone_size: NA
j_call: TRBJ2-7
v_call: TRBV15
d_call: TRBD2
cdr3_aa: CATSRDEQGGGAKQYF
cdr3_nt: TGTGCCACCAGCAGAGATGAGCAAGGCGGGGGTGCAAAGCAGTACTTC

clone_size: NA
j_call: TRBJ1-5
v_call: TRBV19
d_call: TRBD1
cdr3_aa: CASSMIQGAQPQHF
cdr3_nt: TGTGCCAGTAGTATGATCCAGGGGGCTCAGCCCCAGCATTTT

clone_size: NA
j_call: TRBJ1-5
v_call: TRBV29-1
d_call: TRBD1
cdr3_aa: CSVAQGPSQPQHF
cdr3_nt: TGCAGCGTGGCACAGGGGCCCTCCCAGCCCCAGCATTTT

clone_size: NA
j_call: TRBJ2-1
v_call: TRBV24-1
d_call: TRBD1
cdr3_aa: CATRTGGSYNEQFF
cdr3_nt: TGTGCCACCAGAACAGGGGGCTCCTACAATGAGCAGTTCTTC

clone_size: NA
j_call: TRBJ2-2
v_call: TRBV11-3
d_call: NA
cdr3_aa: CASSFRHSTGELFF
cdr3_nt: TGTGCCAGCAGCTTCCGACACTCCACCGGGGAGCTGTTTTTT

clone_size: few
j_call: TRBJ1-5
v_call: TRBV6-5
d_call: NA
cdr3_aa: CASNSRKSNQPQHF
cdr3_nt: TGTGCCAGCAATTCCAGGAAAAGCAATCAGCCCCAGCATTTT

clone_size: NA
j_call: TRBJ2-2
v_call: TRBV14
d_call: NA
cdr3_aa: CASSHRGAPTGELFF
cdr3_nt: TGTGCCAGCAGCCATCGGGGAGCTCCCACCGGGGAGCTGTTTTTT

clone_size: NA
j_call: TRBJ2-2
v_call: TRBV9
d_call: TRBD2
cdr3_aa: CASSAGLAGGYTGELFF
cdr3_nt: TGTGCCAGCAGCGCGGGACTAGCGGGGGGGTACACCGGGGAGCTGTTTTTT

clone_size: NA
j_call: TRBJ2-5
v_call: TRBV10-3
d_call: NA
cdr3_aa: CAISDQGLRLQETQYF
cdr3_nt: TGTGCCATCAGTGACCAGGGGTTGAGGCTTCAAGAGACCCAGTACTTC

clone_size: NA
j_call: TRBJ1-2
v_call: TRBV3-1/TRBV3-2
d_call: NA
cdr3_aa: CASSQGTTTTAQSYGYTF
cdr3_nt: TGTGCCAGCAGCCAAGGAACCACTACGACAGCCCAGAGCTATGGCTACACCTTC

clone_size: NA
j_call: TRBJ1-2
v_call: TRBV2
d_call: NA
cdr3_aa: CASSEAQGLTYGYTF
cdr3_nt: TGTGCCAGCAGTGAAGCTCAGGGACTTACCTATGGCTACACCTTC

clone_size: few
j_call: TRBJ2-6
v_call: TRBV10-3
d_call: NA
cdr3_aa: CAISEDSSGANVLTF
cdr3_nt: TGTGCCATCAGTGAAGACAGCTCTGGGGCCAACGTCCTGACTTTC

clone_size: NA
j_call: TRBJ1-3
v_call: TRBV4-2
d_call: NA
cdr3_aa: CASSQDRTARNTIYF
cdr3_nt: TGTGCCAGCAGCCAAGATCGGACAGCCAGAAACACCATATATTTT

clone_size: NA
j_call: TRBJ1-2
v_call: TRBV19
d_call: NA
cdr3_aa: CASTRGRVFYGYTF
cdr3_nt: TGTGCCAGTACCCGTGGGAGGGTATTCTATGGCTACACCTTC

clone_size: NA
j_call: TRBJ2-4
v_call: TRBV29-1
d_call: TRBD1
cdr3_aa: CSVQGAAKNIQYF
cdr3_nt: TGCAGCGTTCAGGGGGCAGCCAAAAACATTCAGTACTTC

clone_size: NA
j_call: TRBJ2-1
v_call: TRBV11-2
d_call: NA
cdr3_aa: CASSLEGDSYNEQFF
cdr3_nt: TGTGCCAGCAGCTTAGAAGGGGACTCCTACAATGAGCAGTTCTTC

clone_size: NA
j_call: TRBJ1-1
v_call: TRBV3-1/TRBV3-2
d_call: NA
cdr3_aa: CASSLEARNTEAFF
cdr3_nt: TGTGCCAGCAGCCTCGAGGCCAGGAACACTGAAGCTTTCTTT

clone_size: NA
j_call: TRBJ2-1
v_call: TRBV19
d_call: NA
cdr3_aa: CASSMGGTVFEQFF
cdr3_nt: TGTGCCAGTAGTATGGGCGGGACGGTTTTTGAGCAGTTCTTC

clone_size: NA
j_call: TRBJ2-3
v_call: TRBV4-1
d_call: TRBD2
cdr3_aa: CASSQNIAGGRTDTQYF
cdr3_nt: TGCGCCAGCAGCCAAAATATCGCGGGAGGGCGGACAGATACGCAGTATTTT

clone_size: once
j_call: TRBJ2-1
v_call: TRBV6-5
d_call: TRBD1
cdr3_aa: CASRPGTGVYNEQFF
cdr3_nt: TGTGCCAGCAGGCCCGGGACAGGGGTTTACAATGAGCAGTTCTTC

clone_size: NA
j_call: TRBJ2-7
v_call: TRBV7-6
d_call: TRBD1
cdr3_aa: CASSSDRASEQYF
cdr3_nt: TGTGCCAGCAGCTCGGACAGGGCTAGCGAGCAGTACTTC

clone_size: many
j_call: TRBJ1-1
v_call: TRBV5-5
d_call: NA
cdr3_aa: CASSLQRMNTEAFF
cdr3_nt: TGTGCCAGCAGCTTACAGAGAATGAACACTGAAGCTTTCTTT

clone_size: NA
j_call: TRBJ1-1
v_call: TRBV6-6
d_call: NA
cdr3_aa: CASSYAENTEAFF
cdr3_nt: TGTGCCAGCAGTTACGCAGAGAACACTGAAGCTTTCTTT